The rows below give T cell receptor beta chains drawn from one sample of a study of shared clonotypes between healthy human individuals. TCRdb's copy holds only in-frame clones and misses some; the assay was immunoSEQ multiplex PCR. The table records about 2,200,000 clones, around 93% of them present only once. Material for sequencing was naive CD8+ T cells from PBMCs. The source of these receptors is a man between 18 and 29 years old in good health. Some clones in this sample may be carry-over from other donors' samples. Each CDR3 is given without its conserved first and last residue.

TRBV5-1	ASTPPRQGNQPQH
TRBV27	ASSRRQGSYEQY
TRBV5-8	ASLLEGTGDNEQF
TRBV4-2	ASSQDRGSGAAGQY
TRBV5-4	ASSFRGGSGNTIY
TRBV27	ASRSRDSHAPLPYEQY
TRBV7-2	ASSQRRLAGGNEQF
TRBV11-1	ASSPTSGISRY
TRBV28	ASSLPSGPRYSNQPQH
TRBV29-1	SVEFVADRFQETQY
TRBV2	AIGVGSNGNTIY
TRBV7-2	ASSSPQVKDLETQY
TRBV7-9	ASSLAGGSYEQY
TRBV7-9	ASRPQQTSLYGYT
TRBV7-9	ASSVLDRGYEQY
TRBV6-1	ASSGYRDSSKEQY
TRBV9	ASSVAGLLSHEQY
TRBV11-3	ASSLYGNEQF
TRBV27	ASSLAREAPSTDTQY
TRBV15	AILTSGRGEQY
TRBV7-9	ASSSRSGPNTEAF
TRBV29-1	SLTGVPGLAGVEGASQY
TRBV7-2	ASSLGPWASTDTQY
TRBV29-1	SGWRELGETQY
TRBV9	ASSPGQVPNYGYT
TRBV25-1	ASRASRGKSPFDEQY
TRBV10-3	AISAGTGGITEAF